This TCR beta chain was recovered during a study of control samples from healthy donors and cancer patients. This clone was observed once. The method was immunoSEQ multiplex PCR; TCRdb's version includes in-frame clones alone and lacks a portion of them. The sample carries 150,000 to 200,000 clones, 90% recorded once. V lost 11 bases, J lost 1 base, and 12 bases lay in between. CDR1 and CDR2 from the germline V gene are ENHRY and SYGVKD. This CDR3 is built from 13 residues. Sequencing input: blood. This sequence was found in a woman between 50 and 59 years old in good health. V gene TRBV10-3 combines with J gene TRBJ1-3; tentatively, D is TRBD1 (5 bases). The CDR3 sequence: CAGAGASGNTIYF. In DNA form, the CDR3 reads TGTGCCGGGGCCGGGGCGTCTGGAAACACCATATATTTT.